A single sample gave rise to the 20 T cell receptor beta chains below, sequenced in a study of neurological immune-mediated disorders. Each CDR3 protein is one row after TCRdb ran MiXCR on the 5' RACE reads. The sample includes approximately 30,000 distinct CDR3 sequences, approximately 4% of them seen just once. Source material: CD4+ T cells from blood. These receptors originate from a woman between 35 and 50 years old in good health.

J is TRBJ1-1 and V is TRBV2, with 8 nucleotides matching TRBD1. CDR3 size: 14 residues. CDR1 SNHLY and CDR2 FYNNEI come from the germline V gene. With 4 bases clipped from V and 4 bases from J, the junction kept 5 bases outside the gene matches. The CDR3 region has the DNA TGTGCCAGCAGTGCTCAGGGGGCAGGCACTGAAGCTTTCTTT. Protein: CASSAQGAGTEAFF.

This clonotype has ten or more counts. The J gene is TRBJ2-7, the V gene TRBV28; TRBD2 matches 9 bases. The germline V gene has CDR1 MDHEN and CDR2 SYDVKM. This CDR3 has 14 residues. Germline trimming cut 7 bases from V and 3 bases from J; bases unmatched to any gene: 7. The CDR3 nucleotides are TGTGCCAGCACCTCCTCGACTAGCGGCTACGAGCAGTACTTC. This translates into CASTSSTSGYEQYF.

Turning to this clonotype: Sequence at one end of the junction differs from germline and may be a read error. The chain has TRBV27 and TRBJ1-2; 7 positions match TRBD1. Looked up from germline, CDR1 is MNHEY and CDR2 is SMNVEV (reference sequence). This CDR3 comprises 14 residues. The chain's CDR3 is CASSLKGAHYGYTF. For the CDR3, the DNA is TGTGCCAGTAGTTTAAAGGGGGCCCACTATGGCTACACCTTC.

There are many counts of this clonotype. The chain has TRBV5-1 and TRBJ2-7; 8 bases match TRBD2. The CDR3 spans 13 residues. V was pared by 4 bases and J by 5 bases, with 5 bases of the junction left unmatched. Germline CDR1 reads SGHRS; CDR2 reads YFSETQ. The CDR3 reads CASSDGTRNEQYF. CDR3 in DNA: TGCGCCAGCAGCGACGGGACTAGGAACGAGCAGTACTTC.

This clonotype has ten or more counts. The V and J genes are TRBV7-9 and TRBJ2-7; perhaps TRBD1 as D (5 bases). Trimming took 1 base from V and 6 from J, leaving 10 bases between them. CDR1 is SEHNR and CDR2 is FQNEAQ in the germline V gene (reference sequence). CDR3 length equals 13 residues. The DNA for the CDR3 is TGTGCCAGCAGCTTAGGGACATCAACCGAGCAGTACTTC. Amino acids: CASSLGTSTEQYF.

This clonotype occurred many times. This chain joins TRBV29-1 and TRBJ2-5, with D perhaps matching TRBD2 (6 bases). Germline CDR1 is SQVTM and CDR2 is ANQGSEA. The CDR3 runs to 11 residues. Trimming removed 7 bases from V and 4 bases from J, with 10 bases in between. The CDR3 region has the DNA TGCAGCGCGTTGGGGGGAGAGACCCAGTACTTC. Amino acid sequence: CSALGGETQYF.

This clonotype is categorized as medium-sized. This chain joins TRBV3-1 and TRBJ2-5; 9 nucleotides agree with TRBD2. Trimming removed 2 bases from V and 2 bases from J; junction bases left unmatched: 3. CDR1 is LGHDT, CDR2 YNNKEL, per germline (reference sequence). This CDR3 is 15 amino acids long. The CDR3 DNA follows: TGTGCCAGCAGCCAAATGACTAGCGGACAAGAGACCCAGTACTTC. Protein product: CASSQMTSGQETQYF.

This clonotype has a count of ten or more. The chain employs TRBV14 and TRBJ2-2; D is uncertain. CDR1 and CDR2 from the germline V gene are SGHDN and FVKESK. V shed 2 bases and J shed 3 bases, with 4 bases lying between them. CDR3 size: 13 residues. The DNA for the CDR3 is TGTGCCAGCAGCCAACAGTACACCGGGGAGCTGTTTTTT. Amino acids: CASSQQYTGELFF.

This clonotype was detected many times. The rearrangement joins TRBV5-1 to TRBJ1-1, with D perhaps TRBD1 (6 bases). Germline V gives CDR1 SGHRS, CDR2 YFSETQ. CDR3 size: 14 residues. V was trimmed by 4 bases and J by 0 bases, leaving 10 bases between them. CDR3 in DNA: TGCGCCAGCAGCATTGGGACACTGAACACTGAAGCTTTCTTT. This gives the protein CASSIGTLNTEAFF. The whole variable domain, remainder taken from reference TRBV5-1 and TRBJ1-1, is KAGVTQTPRYLIKTRGQQVTLSCSPISGHRSVSWYQQTPGQGLQFLFEYFSETQRNKGNFPGRFSGRQFSNSRSEMNVSTLELGDSALYLCASSIGTLNTEAFFGQGTRLTVV.

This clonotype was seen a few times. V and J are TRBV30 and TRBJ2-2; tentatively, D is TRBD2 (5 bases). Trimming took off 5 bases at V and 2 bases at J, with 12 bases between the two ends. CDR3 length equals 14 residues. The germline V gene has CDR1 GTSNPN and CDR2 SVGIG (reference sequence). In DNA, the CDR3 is TGTGCCTGGGGCCCGGGAAGAAACACCGGGGAGCTGTTTTTT. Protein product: CAWGPGRNTGELFF.

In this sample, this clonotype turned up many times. In DNA, the CDR3 is TGTGCCAGCAGCTATACAGGGATCAATCAGCCCCAGCATTTT. It codes for CASSYTGINQPQHF. This chain joins TRBV5-5 and TRBJ1-5; possibly TRBD1 for D (6 bases). CDR3 length: 14 residues. The V and J ends lost 3 bases and 3 bases respectively, with 10 bases between them. CDR1 is SGHKS, CDR2 YYEKEE, per germline (reference sequence).

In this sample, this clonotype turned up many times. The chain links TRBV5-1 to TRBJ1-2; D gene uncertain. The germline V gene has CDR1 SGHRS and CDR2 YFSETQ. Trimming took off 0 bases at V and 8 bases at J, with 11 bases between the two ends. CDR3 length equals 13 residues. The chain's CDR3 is CASSLGEIEGYTF. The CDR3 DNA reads TGCGCCAGCAGCTTGGGGGAGATAGAAGGCTACACCTTC.

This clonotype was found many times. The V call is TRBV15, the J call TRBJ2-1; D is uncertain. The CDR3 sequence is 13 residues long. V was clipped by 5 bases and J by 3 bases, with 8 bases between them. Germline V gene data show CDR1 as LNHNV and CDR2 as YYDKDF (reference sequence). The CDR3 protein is CATSARYYNEQFF. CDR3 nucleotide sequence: TGTGCCACCAGCGCGCGGTACTACAATGAGCAGTTCTTC.

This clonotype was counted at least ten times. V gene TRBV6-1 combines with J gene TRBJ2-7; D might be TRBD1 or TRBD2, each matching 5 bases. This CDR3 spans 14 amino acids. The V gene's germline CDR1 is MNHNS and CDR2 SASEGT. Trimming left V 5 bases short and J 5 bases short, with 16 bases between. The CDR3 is CASSIGAGVDEQYF. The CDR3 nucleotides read TGTGCCAGCAGTATAGGGGCCGGGGTGGACGAGCAGTACTTC.

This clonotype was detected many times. The CDR3 DNA reads as TGTGCCATCAAGGGGCAGTCCTACGAGCAGTACTTC. Translating gives CAIKGQSYEQYF. The chain joins TRBV10-3 to TRBJ2-7, with D possibly matching TRBD1 (5 bases). The CDR3 extends over 12 amino acids. Germline V gene data show CDR1 as ENHRY and CDR2 as SYGVKD. With 7 bases removed from V and 1 base from J, the gap between germline ends came to 8 bases.

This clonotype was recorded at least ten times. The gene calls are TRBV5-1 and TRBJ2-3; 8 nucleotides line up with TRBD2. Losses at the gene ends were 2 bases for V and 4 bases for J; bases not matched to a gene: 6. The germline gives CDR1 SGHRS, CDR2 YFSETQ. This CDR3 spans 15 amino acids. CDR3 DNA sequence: TGCGCCAGCAGCTTCAGCGGGGGTTCCGCAGATACGCAGTATTTT. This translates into CASSFSGGSADTQYF.

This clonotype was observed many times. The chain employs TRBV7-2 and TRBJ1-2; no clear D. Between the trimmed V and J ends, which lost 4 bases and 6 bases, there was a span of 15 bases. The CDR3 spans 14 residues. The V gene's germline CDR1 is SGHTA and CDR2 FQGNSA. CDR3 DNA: TGTGCCAGCAGCTCAAGCGGAGCAGGCCATGGCTACACCTTC. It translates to CASSSSGAGHGYTF.

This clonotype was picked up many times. The CDR3 DNA sequence: TGCGCCAGCAGCTTGGGCGGGAGCTCCTACAATGAGCAGTTCTTC. It encodes CASSLGGSSYNEQFF. J is TRBJ2-1 and V is TRBV5-1; 7 bases line up with TRBD2. Unmatched junction bases numbered 0, after V lost 0 bases and J lost 0 bases. Germline-derived CDR1 and CDR2 are SGHRS and YFSETQ. This CDR3 region has 15 residues. The whole variable domain, filled in from reference TRBV5-1 and TRBJ2-1, reads KAGVTQTPRYLIKTRGQQVTLSCSPISGHRSVSWYQQTPGQGLQFLFEYFSETQRNKGNFPGRFSGRQFSNSRSEMNVSTLELGDSALYLCASSLGGSSYNEQFFGPGTRLTVL.

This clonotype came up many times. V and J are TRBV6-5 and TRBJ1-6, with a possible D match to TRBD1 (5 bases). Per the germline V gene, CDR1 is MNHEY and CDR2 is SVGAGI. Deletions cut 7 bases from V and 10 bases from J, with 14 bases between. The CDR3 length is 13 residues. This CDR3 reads CASMRGAGSPLHF. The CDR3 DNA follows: TGTGCCAGCATGCGGGGCGCCGGGTCACCCCTCCACTTT.

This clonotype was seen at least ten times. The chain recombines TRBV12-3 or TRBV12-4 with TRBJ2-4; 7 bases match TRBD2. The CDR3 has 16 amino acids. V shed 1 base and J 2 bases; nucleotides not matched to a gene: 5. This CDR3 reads CASSLGAGESKNIQYF. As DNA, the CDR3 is TGTGCCAGCAGTTTAGGTGCGGGAGAGTCCAAAAACATTCAGTACTTC.